This TCR beta chain was profiled in a study of blood T cell repertoires in COVID-19 (dated by TCRdb to the early 2020s). About the investigation overall: Samples from collaborators originated in the United States, Italy and Spain and spanned both the acute and convalescent phases of COVID-19. Nearly every sample came with metadata listing a de-identified subject ID, COVID-19 status, age in years and sex. The samples were drawn from the first 160 participants of the ongoing ImmuneRACE study and from 950 to 1,500 subjects provided by 6 global collaborators. The prospective study material was composed of cDNA or gDNA derived from T cells, B-cell-depleted T cells, or PBMCs. Subjects who had been exposed to COVID-19, were actively infected with it, or had recovered from it provided the deeply sampled blood TCRbeta repertoires that made up the dataset. Where HLA class I and class II types were available, the types were taken from metadata supplied by the sample provider, not from assay-based typing. A freely available public database, intended as a resource for researchers studying the immune response to SARS-CoV-2, is where the repertoires were released.

As concerns this clone: Its antigen is unknown. No much larger clone exists at a distance of one base, and base qualities are not known.

A second Seattle source provided samples from volunteer blood donors who had recovered from COVID-19. The collaborating institutions used their own protocols to collect whole blood in K2EDTA tubes. Collaborator samples were shipped for TCRbeta analysis as frozen whole blood, isolated PBMCs, or DNA extracted from either sample type. The immunoSEQ Assay, a bias-controlled multiplex PCR, was used to amplify TCRbeta CDR3 regions from genomic DNA. The study's processing was this. The number of nucleated cells in each sample was estimated from the amplification of reference gene primers within the assay. To quantify the absolute abundance of each unique TCRbeta CDR3 rearrangement, sequence reads were collapsed and filtered. For each sample, productive Simpson clonality was calculated as the square root of Simpson's diversity index over productive rearrangements. This immuneACCESS table, as held by TCRdb, lists in-frame sequences with V and J called but not all clones. Of the missing ones, under half trace to an unresolved V gene in checked studies; the others have no known cause. That table gives V, J and clone size, and the DNA gave D and trimming. The sample has 200,000 to 300,000 clones on record, about 90% of them singletons. Around 2.9% of the sample is in the top ten clones.

From cysteine to phenylalanine, the CDR3 is 15 amino acids long. Kept here is only the CDR3 DNA, which spans 45 bases and is read in frame from base 1. CDR1 and CDR2 (KGHSH, LQKENI) derive from the germline V gene. Deletion took 0 bases off V and 4 bases off J, with a span of 10 bases between the germline ends. Points the paper makes about the study in general: The quantity of clinical and demographic metadata differed by source and by participant and was supplied without curation.

This receptor was identified in a woman aged 25 to 39 who had recovered from COVID-19. The V and J segments used are TRBV18 and TRBJ1-3; the D gene is not confidently resolved. The sample taken for sequencing was peripheral blood. The CDR3 protein is CASSPPESLGNTIYF. The base sequence is TGTGCCAGCTCACCACCGGAGAGCTTGGGAAACACCATATATTTT.